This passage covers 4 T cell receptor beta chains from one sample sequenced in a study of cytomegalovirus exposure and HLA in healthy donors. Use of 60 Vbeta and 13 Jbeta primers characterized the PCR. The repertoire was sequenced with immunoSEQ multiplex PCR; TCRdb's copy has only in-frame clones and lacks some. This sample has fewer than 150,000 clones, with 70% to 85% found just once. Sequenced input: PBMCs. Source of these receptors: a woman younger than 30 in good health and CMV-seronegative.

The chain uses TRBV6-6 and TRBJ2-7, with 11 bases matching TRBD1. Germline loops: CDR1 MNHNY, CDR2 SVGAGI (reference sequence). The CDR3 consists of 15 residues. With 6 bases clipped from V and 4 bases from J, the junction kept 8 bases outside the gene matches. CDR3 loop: CASSSGQGAWYEQYF. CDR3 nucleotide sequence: TGTGCCAGCAGCTCTGGACAGGGGGCTTGGTACGAGCAGTACTTC.

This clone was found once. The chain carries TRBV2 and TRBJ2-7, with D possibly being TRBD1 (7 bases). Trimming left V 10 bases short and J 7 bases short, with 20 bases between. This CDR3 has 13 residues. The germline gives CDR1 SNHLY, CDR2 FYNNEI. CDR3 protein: CANSQGTVGEQYF. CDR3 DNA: TGTGCCAACTCACAGGGGACTGTAGGGGAGCAGTACTTC.

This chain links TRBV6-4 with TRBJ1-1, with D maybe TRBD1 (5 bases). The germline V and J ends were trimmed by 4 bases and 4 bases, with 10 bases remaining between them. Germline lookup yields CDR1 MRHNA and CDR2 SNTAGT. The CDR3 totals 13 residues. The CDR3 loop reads CASSGDLGTEAFF. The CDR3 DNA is TGTGCCAGCAGTGGGGACTTGGGCACTGAAGCTTTCTTT.

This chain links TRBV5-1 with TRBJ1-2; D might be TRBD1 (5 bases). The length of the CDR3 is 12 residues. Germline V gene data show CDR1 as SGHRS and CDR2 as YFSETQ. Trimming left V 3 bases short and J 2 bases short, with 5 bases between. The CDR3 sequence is CASSSGNYGYTF. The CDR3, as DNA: TGCGCCAGCAGCTCAGGGAACTATGGCTACACCTTC.